This T cell receptor (beta chain) was captured in a study of cytomegalovirus exposure and HLA in healthy donors. Study-level points and caveats: Analysis was carried out at a later point, and it linked a missense DCLRE1C variant to TCR beta V- and J-gene trimming. Versus the approximately 700-donor mean, an Asian-associated ancestry cluster reportedly showed fewer N-insertions in a later analysis. Some V segments, including TRBV6-2 and TRBV6-3, were excluded as indistinguishable. Three CMV-associated chains were confirmed in vitro to be specific for CMV antigens.

Vbeta (60) and Jbeta (13) primers were used in the PCR. The assay was immunoSEQ multiplex PCR, and TCRdb's table has in-frame clones only and misses some. The repertoire holds 95,000 to 150,000 clones, with about 81% as singletons. Details on this clone: Its antigen is currently unknown.

This CDR3 has 16 residues. With 6 bases clipped from V and 6 bases from J, the junction kept 16 bases outside the gene matches. Germline assignment: CDR1 SEHNR and CDR2 FQNEAQ (reference sequence). The sample taken for sequencing was PBMCs. The chain recombines TRBV7-9 with TRBJ2-7, with 8 nucleotides matching TRBD1. This receptor was taken from a man aged 40-49 years in good health and CMV-seronegative. CDR3 in amino acids: CASRNSPGTGSVEQYF. The CDR3 DNA sequence: TGTGCCAGCAGAAACTCCCCCGGGACAGGTTCTGTCGAGCAGTACTTC.